This T cell receptor beta chain is drawn from a study of kidney transplant recipient with SARS-CoV-2 infection (dated by TCRdb to the early 2020s). The meaning of the sample's time point label: pre-pandemic baseline sample and day 111 after first positive SARS-CoV-2 test. Sequencing instrument: Illumina MiSeq. The peripheral T cell repertoire was profiled for human TCRbeta genes. Per the authors' processing: To account for variability over time, differences in clonotype abundance were tested using beta-binomial modelling. Clonotypes that had expanded were screened against the ImmuneCODE reference database of SARS-CoV-2-associated TCRs and mapped onto regions of the viral genome. Further repertoire analyses covered TRBV gene usage, CDR3 length, CDR3 amino acid overlap between time points, clonotype abundance distributions and Jaccard similarity. The public reads were reanalyzed by TCRdb: fastp trimming at Q25, MiXCR alignment, in-frame beta chains only. Each CDR3 protein gets just one entry, which takes the most common genes and DNA from the rows behind it. These V and J calls originate from TCRdb's pipeline instead of the authors' own analysis. The sample contains approximately 240,000 distinct CDR3 sequences, 29% of them found a single time. In total, the top ten clones hold under 9.5% of the sample.

Comment on this clonotype: No antigen is known for it. No quality values exist for individual bases; no much larger clone is one base distant.

There are 17 amino acids in the CDR3, from cysteine to phenylalanine inclusive. Left in the record is the CDR3 DNA by itself, 51 bases read in frame from the first base. CDR1 and CDR2, looked up from the germline V gene (reference sequence), are LNHDA and SQIVND. Trimming takes 8 bases from V and 4 bases from J, and the germline ends sit 26 bases apart. The TCR was taken from a male patient aged 25-45 years who had COVID-19 and was a kidney transplant recipient. After a transplant, some T cells may have been passed on by the graft donor. The sequenced sample was a blood sample, obtained at baseline and on roughly day 110 from a kidney transplant recipient. The rearranged chain carries TRBV19 and TRBJ1-2, with the D segment identity uncertain. CDR3 protein: CASGRLPTNRKTYGYTF. The nucleotides are TGTGCCAGTGGTAGGCTTCCGACAAATCGAAAGACCTATGGCTACACCTTC.